Below, 18 T cell receptor beta chains from the same sample are listed, as sequenced in a study of early T cells in non-severe SARS-CoV-2 infection. TCRdb passed the 5' RACE reads through MiXCR, listing each CDR3 protein once. The table has roughly 120,000 distinct CDR3 sequences, about 15% seen once; the top ten hold roughly a fifth. Sequenced: whole blood. These receptors were collected from an adult who was a healthcare worker with PCR-confirmed SARS-CoV-2 infection or an uninfected control (not recorded which).

This clonotype appeared many times. V and J are TRBV10-3 and TRBJ1-2; D is perhaps TRBD1 (5 bases). The CDR3 is 16 residues long. Trimming took 0 bases from V and 4 from J, leaving 15 bases between them. CDR1 is ENHRY, CDR2 SYGVKD, per germline. CDR3 sequence reads: CAISESLDSKLYGYTF. For the CDR3, the DNA is TGTGCCATCAGTGAGTCCCTTGACAGTAAACTCTATGGCTACACCTTC.

This chain uses TRBV29-1 with TRBJ2-3; the D is unclear. With 7 bases removed from V and 0 bases from J, the gap between germline ends came to 14 bases. The germline V gene has CDR1 SQVTM and CDR2 ANQGSEA. The CDR3 runs to 14 residues. The CDR3 region has the DNA TGCAGCGCCTCCCGGGCAGCTAGCACAGATACGCAGTATTTT. It encodes CSASRAASTDTQYF.

This clonotype appeared once. The chain has TRBV5-1 and TRBJ2-7, with D possibly TRBD2 on 5 matching bases. V shed 2 bases and J shed 1 base, with 7 bases lying between them. Germline CDR1 reads SGHRS; CDR2 reads YFSETQ. The CDR3 consists of 13 residues. CDR3 loop: CASSFEGSYEQYF. In DNA, the CDR3 is TGCGCCAGCAGCTTCGAGGGTTCCTACGAGCAGTACTTC.

This clonotype has a count of ten or more. The rearrangement links TRBV20-1 to TRBJ2-5; TRBD2 matches at 13 bases. This CDR3 contains 15 residues. Per the germline V gene, CDR1 is DFQATT and CDR2 is SNEGSKA (reference sequence). Losses at the gene ends were 5 bases for V and 1 base for J; bases not matched to a gene: 4. In DNA form, the CDR3 reads TGCAGTGCTCCGACTAGCGGGGGGATCCAAGAGACCCAGTACTTC. Its protein is CSAPTSGGIQETQYF.

V usage is TRBV13 and J usage is TRBJ2-3; 12 positions match TRBD2. Per the germline V gene, CDR1 is PRHDT and CDR2 is FYEKMQ (reference sequence). Trimming took 1 base from V and 6 from J; bases not matched to a gene: 11. The CDR3 is made up of 18 amino acids. CDR3 loop: CASSLDPPSGGAGDTQYF. In DNA form, the CDR3 reads TGTGCCAGCAGCTTAGACCCTCCTAGCGGGGGGGCCGGGGATACGCAGTATTTT.

This chain joins TRBV18 and TRBJ2-1; the D is unclear. Trimming stripped 8 bases from V and 2 bases from J, with 16 bases between. The CDR3 sequence is 15 residues long. CDR1 KGHSH and CDR2 LQKENI come from the germline V gene. CDR3 DNA sequence: TGTGCCAGCCGCATCGGCGGCGGAACCTACAATGAGCAGTTCTTC. It translates to CASRIGGGTYNEQFF.

This clonotype was detected only a few times. This chain links TRBV7-2 with TRBJ2-2; the D gene is possibly TRBD1 (7 bases). The length of the CDR3 is 16 residues. V lost 3 bases, J lost 4 bases, and 15 bases lay in between. Germline CDR1 reads SGHTA; CDR2 reads FQGNSA. The DNA for the CDR3 is TGTGCCAGCAGCTTGCAGGGGGGTTTAGTCACCGGGGAGCTGTTTTTT. Protein: CASSLQGGLVTGELFF. Together with reference TRBV7-2 and TRBJ2-2, the CDR3 gives the full variable domain: GAGVSQSPSNKVTEKGKDVELRCDPISGHTALYWYRQSLGQGLEFLIYFQGNSAPDKSGLPSDRFSAERTGGSVSTLTIQRTQQEDSAVYLCASSLQGGLVTGELFFGEGSRLTVL.

This clonotype has more than one count but fewer than ten. The chain joins TRBV14 to TRBJ1-6; D is possibly TRBD1 (6 bases). The CDR3 consists of 15 residues. V lost 0 bases and J lost 9, with 12 bases in between. Germline CDR1 reads SGHDN; CDR2 reads FVKESK. CDR3 nucleotide sequence: TGTGCCAGCAGCCAAGATAAGGGGACACCTTCACCCCTCCACTTT. The encoded protein is CASSQDKGTPSPLHF.

There are a few counts of this clonotype. The rearrangement links TRBV19 to TRBJ2-2; 9 bases fit TRBD2. CDR3 length: 15 amino acids. After removal of 3 bases from V and 5 bases from J, the junction contained 4 bases not matched to a gene. CDR1 is LNHDA, CDR2 SQIVND, per germline (reference sequence). CDR3 in DNA: TGTGCCAGTAGTATCCCAGCGGGGGGTACCGGGGAGCTGTTTTTT. Translated: CASSIPAGGTGELFF. Variable domain in full (rest from reference TRBV19 and TRBJ2-2): DGGITQSPKYLFRKEGQNVTLSCEQNLNHDAMYWYRQDPGQGLRLIYYSQIVNDFQKGDIAEGYSVSREKKESFPLTVTSAQKNPTAFYLCASSIPAGGTGELFFGEGSRLTVL.

The chain is built from TRBV12-3 or TRBV12-4 and TRBJ2-3; 8 bases agree with TRBD2. The CDR3 runs to 15 residues. The junction had 7 bases not matched to a gene; V was cut back by 6 bases and J by 2 bases. The CDR3 reads CASSPGGGVTDTQYF. The CDR3 nucleotides are TGTGCCAGCAGCCCGGGGGGGGGCGTCACAGATACGCAGTATTTT.

This clonotype has a count of ten or more. This chain uses TRBV5-4 with TRBJ2-4, with 7 nucleotides matching TRBD2. Trimming took 3 bases from V and 6 from J; bases not matched to a gene: 9. CDR1 and CDR2 (germline): SGHNT, YYREEE (reference sequence). The CDR3 runs to 15 residues. Written as DNA, the CDR3 is TGTGCCAGCAGCTCCCGGGACTACCAGTCAAACATTCAGTACTTC. It codes for CASSSRDYQSNIQYF.

The DNA for the CDR3 is TGTGCCAGCAGCAGACAAGGGGGCTTGAACACTGAAGCTTTCTTT. Translated, it gives CASSRQGGLNTEAFF. The chain links TRBV5-6 to TRBJ1-1; 7 positions agree with TRBD1. The ends lost 4 bases at V and 0 bases at J; junction bases unmatched: 6. The germline gives CDR1 SGHDT, CDR2 YYEEEE. The CDR3 has 15 amino acids.

This clonotype was observed a few times. The chain joins TRBV6-1 to TRBJ1-2; 7 bases agree with TRBD1. CDR3 length: 12 amino acids. The germline V gene has CDR1 MNHNS and CDR2 SASEGT. The junction had 6 bases not matched to a gene; V was cut back by 6 bases and J by 8 bases. CDR3 nucleotides: TGTGCCAGCAGCCCGGGACAGCGCGGCTACACCTTC. Translation gives CASSPGQRGYTF.

This clonotype has just a few counts. The chain has TRBV12-3 or TRBV12-4 and TRBJ2-7; possibly TRBD1 for D (7 bases). The CDR3 totals 14 residues. V lost 5 bases to trimming and J lost 3 bases, with 14 bases between them. The CDR3, as DNA: TGTGCCAGCAGTGGGGGGACAGTGAACTACGAGCAGTACTTC. The encoded protein is CASSGGTVNYEQYF.

This chain uses TRBV10-3 with TRBJ1-1; the D gene is possibly TRBD1 (5 bases). The CDR3 has 13 residues. CDR1 ENHRY and CDR2 SYGVKD come from the germline V gene. The V gene lost 7 bases and the J gene lost 4 bases, with 13 bases spanning the gap. The CDR3 bases are TGTGCCATCAACGAGGGACGGGGCACTGAAGCTTTCTTT. Translating it yields CAINEGRGTEAFF.

The CDR3 reads CASSLVGNSGNTIYF. The CDR3 DNA follows: TGCGCCAGCAGCTTGGTCGGGAACTCTGGAAACACCATATATTTT. The rearrangement uses TRBV5-1 and TRBJ1-3; D gene ambiguous. V lost 0 bases, J lost 0 bases, and 7 bases lay in between. This CDR3 is 15 amino acids long. Germline V gene lookup returns CDR1 SGHRS and CDR2 YFSETQ.

The V and J genes are TRBV3-1 and TRBJ1-6; the D is unclear. Trimming stripped 4 bases from V and 5 bases from J, with 6 bases between. From germline, CDR1 is LGHDT and CDR2 YNNKEL (reference sequence). The CDR3 has 13 amino acids. The chain's CDR3 is CASSLTNNSPLHF. CDR3 nucleotides: TGTGCCAGCAGCCTAACAAATAATTCACCCCTCCACTTT.

At least ten counts were recorded for this clonotype. The gene calls are TRBV7-9 and TRBJ2-1; tentatively, D is TRBD2 (5 bases). Germline values: CDR1 SEHNR, CDR2 FQNEAQ (reference sequence). The V and J ends lost 1 base and 5 bases respectively, with 12 bases between them. The CDR3 has 15 amino acids. CDR3 DNA sequence: TGTGCCAGCAGCTTAGACCTAGCAGGCCACAATGAGCAGTTCTTC. It yields the protein CASSLDLAGHNEQFF. The full variable domain, rest sourced from reference TRBV7-9 and TRBJ2-1, is DTGVSQNPRHKITKRGQNVTFRCDPISEHNRLYWYRQTLGQGPEFLTYFQNEAQLEKSRLLSDRFSAERPKGSFSTLEIQRTEQGDSAMYLCASSLDLAGHNEQFFGPGTRLTVL.